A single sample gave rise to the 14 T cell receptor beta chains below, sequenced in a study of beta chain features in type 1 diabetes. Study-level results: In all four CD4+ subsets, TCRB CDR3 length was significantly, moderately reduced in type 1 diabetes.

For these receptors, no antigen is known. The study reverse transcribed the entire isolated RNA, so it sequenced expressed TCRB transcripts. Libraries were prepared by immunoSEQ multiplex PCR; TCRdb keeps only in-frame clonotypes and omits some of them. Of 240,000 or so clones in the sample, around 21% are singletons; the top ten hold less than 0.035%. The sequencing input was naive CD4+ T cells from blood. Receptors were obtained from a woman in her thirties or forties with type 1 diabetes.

The CDR3 is CASSWGDRSLYEQYF. The DNA of the CDR3 is TGTGCCAGCAGCTGGGGGGACAGGTCCCTCTACGAGCAGTACTTC. The gene calls are TRBV7-2 and TRBJ2-7; the match to TRBD1 covers 8 bases. CDR1 and CDR2 from the germline V gene are SGHTA and FQGNSA. The CDR3 is 15 amino acids. The J segment lost 3 bases and the V segment lost 4 bases, leaving 8 bases of the junction unmatched.

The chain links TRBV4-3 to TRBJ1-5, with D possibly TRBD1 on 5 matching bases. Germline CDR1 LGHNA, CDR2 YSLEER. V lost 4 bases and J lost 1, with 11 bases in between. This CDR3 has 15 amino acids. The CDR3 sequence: CASSPAGGSNQPQHF. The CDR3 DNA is TGCGCCAGCAGCCCGGCGGGGGGGAGCAATCAGCCCCAGCATTTT.

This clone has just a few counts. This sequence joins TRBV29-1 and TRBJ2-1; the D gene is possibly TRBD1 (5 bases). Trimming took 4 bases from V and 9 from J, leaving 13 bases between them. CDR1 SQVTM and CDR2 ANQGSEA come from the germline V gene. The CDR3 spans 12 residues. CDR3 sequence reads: CSVAQGRGEQFF. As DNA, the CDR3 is TGCAGCGTTGCGCAGGGTAGGGGTGAGCAGTTCTTC.

The CDR3 loop is CASSTSPGTGSAFF. CDR3 sequence (DNA): TGTGCCAGCAGCACAAGTCCCGGGACAGGGTCAGCTTTCTTT. V gene TRBV9 combines with J gene TRBJ1-1; 9 bases are shared with TRBD1. Germline CDR1 SGDLS, CDR2 YYNGEE. Trimming took 4 bases from V and 10 from J; bases not matched to a gene: 11. There are 14 residues in the CDR3.

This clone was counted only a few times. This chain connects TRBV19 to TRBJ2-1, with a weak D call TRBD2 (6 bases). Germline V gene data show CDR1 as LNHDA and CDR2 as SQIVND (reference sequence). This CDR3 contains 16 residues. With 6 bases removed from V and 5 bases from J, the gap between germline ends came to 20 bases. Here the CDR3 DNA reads TGTGCCAGTAGGAGAAGAGCGGGTATGTTCAACAATGAGCAGTTCTTC. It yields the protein CASRRRAGMFNNEQFF.

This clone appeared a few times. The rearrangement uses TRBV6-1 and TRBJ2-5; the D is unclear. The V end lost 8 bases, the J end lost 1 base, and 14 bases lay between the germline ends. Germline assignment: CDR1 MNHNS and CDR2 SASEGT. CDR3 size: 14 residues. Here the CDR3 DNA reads TGTGCCAGCGCTGGGTGGCAGGCCCAAGAGACCCAGTACTTC. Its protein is CASAGWQAQETQYF.

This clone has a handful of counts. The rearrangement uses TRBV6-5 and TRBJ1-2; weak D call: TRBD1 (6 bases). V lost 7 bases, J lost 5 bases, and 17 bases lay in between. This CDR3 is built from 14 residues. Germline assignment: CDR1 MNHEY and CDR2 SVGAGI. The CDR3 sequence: CASTQLGQLYGYTF. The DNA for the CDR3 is TGTGCCAGCACCCAACTGGGACAACTTTATGGCTACACCTTC.

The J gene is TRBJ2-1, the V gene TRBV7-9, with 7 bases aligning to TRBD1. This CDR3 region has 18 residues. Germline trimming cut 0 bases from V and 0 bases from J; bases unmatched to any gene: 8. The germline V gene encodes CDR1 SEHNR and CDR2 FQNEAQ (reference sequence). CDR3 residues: CASSLAPPGQSSYNEQFF. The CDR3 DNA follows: TGTGCCAGCAGCTTAGCTCCCCCGGGACAGAGCTCCTACAATGAGCAGTTCTTC.

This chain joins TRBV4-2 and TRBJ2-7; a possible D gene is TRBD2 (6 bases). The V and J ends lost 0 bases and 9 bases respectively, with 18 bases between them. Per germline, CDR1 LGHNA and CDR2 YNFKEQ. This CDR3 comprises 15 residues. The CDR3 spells CASSQDPGTSIAQYF. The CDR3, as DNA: TGTGCCAGCAGCCAAGACCCCGGGACTTCTATCGCGCAGTACTTC.

CDR3 bases: TGTGCCAGCAGCGCTGGCCGTGAGACCCAGTACTTC. Residues: CASSAGRETQYF. The chain combines TRBV9 with TRBJ2-5, with unresolved D. CDR3 size: 12 residues. V was shortened by 3 bases and J by 5 bases, with 8 bases between the two germline ends. The germline CDR1 and CDR2 sequences are SGDLS and YYNGEE. The full variable domain, its missing parts supplied by reference TRBV9 and TRBJ2-5, is DSGVTQTPKHLITATGQRVTLRCSPRSGDLSVYWYQQSLDQGLQFLIQYYNGEERAKGNILERFSAQQFPDLHSELNLSSLELGDSALYFCASSAGRETQYFGPGTRLLVL.

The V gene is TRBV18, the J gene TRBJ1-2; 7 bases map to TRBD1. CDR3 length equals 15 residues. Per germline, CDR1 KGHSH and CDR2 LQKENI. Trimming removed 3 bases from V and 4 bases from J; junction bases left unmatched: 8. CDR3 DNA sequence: TGTGCCAGCTCACCGATGACAGGGAAGAGCTATGGCTACACCTTC. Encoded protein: CASSPMTGKSYGYTF. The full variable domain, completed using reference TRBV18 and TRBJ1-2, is NAGVMQNPRHLVRRRGQEARLRCSPMKGHSHVYWYRQLPEEGLKFMVYLQKENIIDESGMPKERFSAEFPKEGPSILRIQQVVRGDSAAYFCASSPMTGKSYGYTFGSGTRLTVV.

The CDR3 nucleotides read TGTGCCAGCAGCTTAGGAGGGGGGGCGAAAGCTTTCTTT. It specifies CASSLGGGAKAFF. This chain uses TRBV7-8 with TRBJ1-1; tentative D call: TRBD1 (6 bases). Germline loops: CDR1 SGHVS, CDR2 FQNEAQ. CDR3 length equals 13 residues. Trimming removed 1 base from V and 9 bases from J, with 12 bases in between.

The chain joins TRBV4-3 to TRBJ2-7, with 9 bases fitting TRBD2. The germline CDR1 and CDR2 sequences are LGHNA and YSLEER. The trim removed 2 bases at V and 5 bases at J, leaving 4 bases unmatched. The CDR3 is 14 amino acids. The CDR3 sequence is CASSQQIAGDEQYF. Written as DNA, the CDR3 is TGCGCCAGCAGCCAACAGATAGCGGGAGACGAGCAGTACTTC.

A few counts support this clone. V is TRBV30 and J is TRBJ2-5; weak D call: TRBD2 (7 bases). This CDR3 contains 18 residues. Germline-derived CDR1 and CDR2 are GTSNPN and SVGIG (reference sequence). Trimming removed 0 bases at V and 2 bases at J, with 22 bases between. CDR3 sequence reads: CAWSVGRGDIADQETQYF. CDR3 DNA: TGTGCCTGGAGTGTGGGGAGGGGGGACATAGCGGATCAAGAGACCCAGTACTTC.